This entry features one TCR beta chain sequence. Its antigen is undetermined. The data were obtained in a study of post-analysis software for immune sequencing data. Study-level findings and limits: Strong co-clustering by F measure was seen for same-batch samples. With TRBV5-6, TRBV5-1 and TRBV20-1 included, 4 or 5 TRBV segments were more frequent in patients than in controls.

Deletions cut 5 bases from V and 8 bases from J, with 13 bases between. This CDR3 has 13 residues. The germline gives CDR1 MNHEY, CDR2 SMNVEV (reference sequence). Unique molecular identifiers were present in the TCR beta cDNA libraries. TCRdb passed the PCR reads through MiXCR, listing each CDR3 protein once. The data hold almost 700,000 distinct CDR3 sequences, with approximately 60% observed a single time. This receptor was taken from a girl aged 2-9 years with multiple sclerosis. This chain joins TRBV27 and TRBJ1-5, with a tentative D call TRBD1 (5 bases). Input material: blood. The CDR3 DNA sequence: TGTGCCAGCAGTCGGGCAGGGAGGGAGCCCCAGCATTTT. Protein sequence: CASSRAGREPQHF.